These T cell receptor beta chains were read from a single sample in a study of PD-L1 blockade in urothelial cancer. Assay used: immunoSEQ multiplex PCR; TCRdb lists only in-frame clones, some missing. Altogether tens of thousands of clones are present, approximately 90% being singletons, with the ten largest covering under 2.5%. Source: PBMCs, taken around atezolizumab (anti-PD-L1) treatment. The source of these receptors is a man between 60 and 75 years old with urothelial cancer. CDR3s include the opening cysteine and the closing phenylalanine or tryptophan. Each record gives: V gene, J gene, CDR3 length, D gene, CDR3 protein. D genes are given only for firm matches.

TRBV7-8	TRBJ2-7	14	TRBD2	CASSPGLASYEQYF
TRBV4-1	TRBJ1-1	17	-	CASSLVEDRGAETEAFF
TRBV19	TRBJ1-5	16	-	CASSFFGVDNNQPQHF
TRBV28	TRBJ2-7	16	TRBD1	CASSSPGQGNSYEQYF
TRBV10-3	TRBJ1-1	17	TRBD1	CATEPGQGRILNTEAFF
TRBV30	TRBJ1-5	14	TRBD1	CAWSPRTGGQPQHF
TRBV12-5	TRBJ1-4	14	TRBD1	CASARDSGNEKLFF
TRBV11-2	TRBJ2-3	15	TRBD2	CASSPSGENTDTQYF
TRBV18	TRBJ2-7	20	TRBD2	CASSPPVRTSGRAGIYEQYF
TRBV19	TRBJ1-1	13	-	CASTRLSNTEAFF
TRBV6-1	TRBJ1-1	14	-	CASRKGSANTEAFF
TRBV2	TRBJ2-7	13	TRBD1	CASRTGGIYEQYF
TRBV6-5	TRBJ2-2	12	-	CASSINTGELFF
TRBV5-1	TRBJ1-4	15	TRBD1	CASSLQGAQSEKLFF
TRBV7-2	TRBJ2-1	15	TRBD2	CASSLAAGGYNEQFF
TRBV5-4	TRBJ2-1	16	TRBD1	CASTRRGQGAGNEQFF
TRBV7-2	TRBJ2-1	15	TRBD2	CASSLGGGRLNEQFF
TRBV18	TRBJ2-3	15	-	CASSPRDTYTDTQYF
TRBV7-6	TRBJ1-1	16	-	CASSPTSRRGGTEAFF
TRBV11-2	TRBJ2-4	14	-	CASRSILAKNIQYF
TRBV10-3	TRBJ1-1	14	TRBD1	CAMWTGVLYTEAFF
TRBV10-3	TRBJ2-7	16	TRBD1	CAISDPGAGGSYEQYF
TRBV6-5	TRBJ2-2	14	-	CASSSDRNTGELFF
TRBV18	TRBJ1-4	13	-	CASSRDTSEKLFF
TRBV2	TRBJ2-3	14	TRBD1	CARSGTGSADTQYF
TRBV11-2	TRBJ2-1	16	TRBD2	CASSLSEVAGYNEQFF
TRBV10-3	TRBJ2-2	14	TRBD1	CATRGQGRTGELFF
TRBV4-3	TRBJ2-3	16	-	CASSQRWAPSTDTQYF
TRBV9	TRBJ1-6	14	TRBD1	CASSAGQNNSPLHF
TRBV11-2	TRBJ2-2	14	-	CASSLAGRTGELFF
TRBV6-5	TRBJ2-7	14	-	CASRRTGTSYEQYF